This entry concerns a single T cell receptor beta chain. The data derive from a study of blood T cell repertoires in COVID-19. Germline CDR1 and CDR2: SEHNR and FQNEAQ (reference sequence). The CDR3 contains 11 residues. The V end lost 3 bases, the J end lost 8 bases, and 5 bases lay between the germline ends. Per the original methods: Estimates of nucleated cell counts were drawn from the amplification of reference gene primers. The assay was immunoSEQ multiplex PCR, and TCRdb's table has in-frame clones only and misses some. V, J and clone size derive from that table, while D and trimming were established from the DNA sequence. In the table there are over 7,000 clones, around nine tenths of which are singletons.

Sequencing used peripheral blood. This receptor was obtained from a human donor in a cohort sampled during active COVID-19. The rearrangement links TRBV7-9 to TRBJ2-1; perhaps TRBD2 as D (5 bases). The DNA of the CDR3 is TGTGCCAGCAGCTTGGAGGATGAGCAGTTCTTC. Translating it yields CASSLEDEQFF.